One sample yielded the 7 T cell receptor beta chains listed below, sequenced in a study of cytomegalovirus exposure and HLA in healthy donors. The PCR contained 60 Vbeta and 13 Jbeta primers. TCRdb keeps only in-frame clones here, not all; method: immunoSEQ multiplex PCR. The top ten hold around 2.7% of the sample, which has approximately 59,000 clones, less than 65% seen once. The sequenced sample was PBMCs. The receptors stem from a man aged 30 to 45 in good health and CMV-seronegative.

J is TRBJ2-5 and V is TRBV13; 10 nucleotides line up with TRBD2. CDR1 is PRHDT, CDR2 FYEKMQ, per germline (reference sequence). Trimming at V came to 4 bases and at J to 14 bases, leaving 7 bases not matched to a gene. The CDR3 has 12 residues. The CDR3 DNA is TGTGCCAGCAGCTACGATAGCGGGGGGTTATACTTC. Its protein product is CASSYDSGGLYF. Based on the CDR3 plus reference TRBV13 and TRBJ2-5, the full variable domain is AAGVIQSPRHLIKEKRETATLKCYPIPRHDTVYWYQQGPGQDPQFLISFYEKMQSDKGSIPDRFSAQQFSDYHSELNMSSLELGDSALYFCASSYDSGGLYFGPGTRLLVL.

The V gene is TRBV6-1, the J gene TRBJ1-1; tentative D call: TRBD1 (5 bases). Germline lookup yields CDR1 MNHNS and CDR2 SASEGT. V was cut by 2 bases and J by 4 bases, with 11 bases left in between. There are 14 residues in the CDR3. CDR3 loop: CASSELGVGTEAFF. The CDR3, as DNA: TGTGCCAGCAGTGAACTAGGGGTGGGCACTGAAGCTTTCTTT.

The rearrangement links TRBV29-1 to TRBJ2-1, with TRBD2 identical over 10 bases. CDR1 is SQVTM and CDR2 is ANQGSEA in the germline V gene. Trimming cost V 4 bases and J 4 bases; bases outside gene matches: 4. The CDR3 runs to 14 residues. The CDR3 sequence: CSVGTSGSYNEQFF. DNA of the CDR3: TGCAGCGTTGGGACTAGCGGATCTTACAATGAGCAGTTCTTC.

The chain carries TRBV29-1 and TRBJ2-3, with 8 nucleotides matching TRBD2. The CDR3 totals 13 residues. Losses at the gene ends were 5 bases for V and 1 base for J; bases not matched to a gene: 2. The germline V gene has CDR1 SQVTM and CDR2 ANQGSEA. CDR3 bases: TGCAGCGTTAGGGGACTAGGCACAGATACGCAGTATTTT. Residues: CSVRGLGTDTQYF.

This chain uses TRBV19 with TRBJ2-7, with 8 bases lining up with TRBD1. Germline loops: CDR1 LNHDA, CDR2 SQIVND (reference sequence). This CDR3 region has 11 residues. The ends lost 9 bases at V and 5 bases at J; junction bases unmatched: 3. CDR3: CASRGPDEQYF. The CDR3 DNA reads TGTGCCAGCAGGGGGCCGGACGAGCAGTACTTC.

The gene calls are TRBV13 and TRBJ2-7; the D gene is possibly TRBD2 (6 bases). CDR1 and CDR2 from the germline V gene are PRHDT and FYEKMQ (reference sequence). V was shortened by 5 bases and J by 2 bases, with 10 bases between the two germline ends. The CDR3 covers 13 residues. The CDR3 loop is CASSVGGPYEQYF. CDR3 in DNA: TGTGCCAGCAGCGTCGGAGGGCCCTACGAGCAGTACTTC.

The rearrangement links TRBV5-6 to TRBJ2-2; TRBD1 agrees at 7 bases. Germline values: CDR1 SGHDT, CDR2 YYEEEE. The V segment lost 4 bases and the J segment 4 bases; nucleotides outside the gene matches: 7. The CDR3 loop spans 15 amino acids. In DNA form, the CDR3 reads TGTGCCAGCAGCCCGGGACAGCAAGCCACCGGGGAGCTGTTTTTT. Its translation: CASSPGQQATGELFF.